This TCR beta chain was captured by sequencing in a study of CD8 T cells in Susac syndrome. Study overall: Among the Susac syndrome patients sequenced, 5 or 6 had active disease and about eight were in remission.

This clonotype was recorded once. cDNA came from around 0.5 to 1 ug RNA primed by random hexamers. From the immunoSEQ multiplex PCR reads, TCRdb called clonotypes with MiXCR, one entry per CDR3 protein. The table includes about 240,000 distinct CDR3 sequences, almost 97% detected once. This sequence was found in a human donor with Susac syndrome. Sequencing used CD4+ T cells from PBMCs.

CDR3 sequence (DNA): TGCAGTGCTGCTGGACTAAGGCACGAGACCCAGTACTTC. Its translation is CSAAGLRHETQYF. The rearrangement joins TRBV20-1 to TRBJ2-5; possibly TRBD2 for D (6 bases). The V end lost 5 bases, the J end lost 5 bases, and 15 bases lay between the germline ends. Germline values: CDR1 DFQATT, CDR2 SNEGSKA (reference sequence). The CDR3 has 13 residues.